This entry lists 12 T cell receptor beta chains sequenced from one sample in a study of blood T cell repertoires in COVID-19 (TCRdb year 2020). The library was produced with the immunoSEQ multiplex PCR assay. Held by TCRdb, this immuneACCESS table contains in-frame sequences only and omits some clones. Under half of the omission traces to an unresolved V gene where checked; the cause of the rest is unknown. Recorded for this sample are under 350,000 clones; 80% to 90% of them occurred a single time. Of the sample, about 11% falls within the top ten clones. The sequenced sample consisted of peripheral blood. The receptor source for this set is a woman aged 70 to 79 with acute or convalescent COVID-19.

CDR3 nucleotide sequence: TGCGCCAGCAGCTCCAACAGGGGCACTGAAGCTTTCTTT. It translates to CASSSNRGTEAFF. The V gene is TRBV5-1, the J gene TRBJ1-1; 7 nucleotides agree with TRBD1. This CDR3 comprises 13 residues. The germline CDR1 and CDR2 sequences are SGHRS and YFSETQ. V lost 3 bases, J lost 4 bases, and 3 bases stayed unmatched.

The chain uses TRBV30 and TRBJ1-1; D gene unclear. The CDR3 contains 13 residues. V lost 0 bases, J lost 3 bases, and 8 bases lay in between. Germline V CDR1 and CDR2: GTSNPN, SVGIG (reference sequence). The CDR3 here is CAWSVHGDTEAFF. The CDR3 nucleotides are TGTGCCTGGAGTGTACACGGGGACACTGAAGCTTTCTTT.

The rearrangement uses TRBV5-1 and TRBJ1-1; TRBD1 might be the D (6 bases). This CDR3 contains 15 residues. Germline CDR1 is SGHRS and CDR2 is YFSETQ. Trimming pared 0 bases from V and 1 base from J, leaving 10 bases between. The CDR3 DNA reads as TGCGCCAGCAGCTTGGTTCAGGGGCGGAACACTGAAGCTTTCTTT. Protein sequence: CASSLVQGRNTEAFF.

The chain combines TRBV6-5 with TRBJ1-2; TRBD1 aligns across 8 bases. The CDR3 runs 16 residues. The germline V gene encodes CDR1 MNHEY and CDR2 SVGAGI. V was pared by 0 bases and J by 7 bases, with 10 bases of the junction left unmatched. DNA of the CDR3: TGTGCCAGCAGTTACTCGCTTAGCCAGGGGGCTGCTGGCTACACCTTC. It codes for CASSYSLSQGAAGYTF.

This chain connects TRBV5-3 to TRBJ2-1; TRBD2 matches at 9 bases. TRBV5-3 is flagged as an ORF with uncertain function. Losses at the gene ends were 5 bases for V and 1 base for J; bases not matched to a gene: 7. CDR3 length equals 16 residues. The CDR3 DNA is TGTGCCAGAAGTTGTACCGCGGGGGGGTCCTACAATGAGCAGTTCTTC. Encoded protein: CARSCTAGGSYNEQFF.

CDR3 bases: TGTGCCAGCAGTGAAAACCCCGGGGAGAGCTACGAGCAGTACTTC. Translated: CASSENPGESYEQYF. The chain has TRBV2 and TRBJ2-7; perhaps TRBD2 as D (5 bases). Germline V lookup: CDR1 SNHLY, CDR2 FYNNEI. The CDR3 consists of 15 residues. V lost 2 bases and J 3 bases, leaving 14 bases between the germline ends.

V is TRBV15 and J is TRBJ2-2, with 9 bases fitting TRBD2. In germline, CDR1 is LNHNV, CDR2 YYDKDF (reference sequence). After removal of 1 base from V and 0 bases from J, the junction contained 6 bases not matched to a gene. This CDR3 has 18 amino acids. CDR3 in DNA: TGTGCCACCAGCAGAGGGGCTAGCGGGGCCCCGAACACCGGGGAGCTGTTTTTT. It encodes CATSRGASGAPNTGELFF. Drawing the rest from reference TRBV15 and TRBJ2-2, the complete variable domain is DAMVIQNPRYQVTQFGKPVTLSCSQTLNHNVMYWYQQKSSQAPKLLFHYYDKDFNNEADTPDNFQSRRPNTSFCFLDIRSPGLGDTAMYLCATSRGASGAPNTGELFFGEGSRLTVL.

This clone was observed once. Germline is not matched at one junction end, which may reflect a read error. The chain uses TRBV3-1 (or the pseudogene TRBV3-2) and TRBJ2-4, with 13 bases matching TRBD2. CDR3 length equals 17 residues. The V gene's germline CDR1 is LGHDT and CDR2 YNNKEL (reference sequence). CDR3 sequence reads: CASSQDFMGTSGALIHF. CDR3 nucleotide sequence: TGTGCCAGCAGCCAAGATTTTATGGGGACTAGCGGGGCCCTGATCCACTTC.

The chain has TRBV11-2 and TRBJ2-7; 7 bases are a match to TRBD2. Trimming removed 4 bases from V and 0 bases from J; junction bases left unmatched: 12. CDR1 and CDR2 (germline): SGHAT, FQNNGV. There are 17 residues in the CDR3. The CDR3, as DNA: TGTGCCAGCAGCTCGAGGTTGACTAGCCGCAGCTCCTACGAGCAGTACTTC. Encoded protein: CASSSRLTSRSSYEQYF.

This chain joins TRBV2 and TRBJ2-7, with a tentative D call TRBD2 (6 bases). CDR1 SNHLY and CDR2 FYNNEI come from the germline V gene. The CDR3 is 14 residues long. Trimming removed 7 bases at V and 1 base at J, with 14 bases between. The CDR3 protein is CASKQNGGSYEQYF. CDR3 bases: TGTGCCAGCAAACAAAACGGGGGTTCCTACGAGCAGTACTTC.

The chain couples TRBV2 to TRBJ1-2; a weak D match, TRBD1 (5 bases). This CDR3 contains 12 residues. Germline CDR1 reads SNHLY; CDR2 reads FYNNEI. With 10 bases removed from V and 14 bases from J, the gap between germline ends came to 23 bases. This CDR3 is CATGPVQDILTF. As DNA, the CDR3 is TGTGCCACCGGGCCAGTCCAGGACATCTTGACCTTC.

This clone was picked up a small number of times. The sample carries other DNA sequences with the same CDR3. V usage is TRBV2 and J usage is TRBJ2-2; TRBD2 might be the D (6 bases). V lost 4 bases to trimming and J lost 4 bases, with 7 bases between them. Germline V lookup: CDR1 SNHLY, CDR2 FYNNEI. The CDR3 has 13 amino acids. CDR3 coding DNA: TGTGCCAGCAGTGGGGGGGTCACCGGGGAGCTGTTTTTT. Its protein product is CASSGGVTGELFF.